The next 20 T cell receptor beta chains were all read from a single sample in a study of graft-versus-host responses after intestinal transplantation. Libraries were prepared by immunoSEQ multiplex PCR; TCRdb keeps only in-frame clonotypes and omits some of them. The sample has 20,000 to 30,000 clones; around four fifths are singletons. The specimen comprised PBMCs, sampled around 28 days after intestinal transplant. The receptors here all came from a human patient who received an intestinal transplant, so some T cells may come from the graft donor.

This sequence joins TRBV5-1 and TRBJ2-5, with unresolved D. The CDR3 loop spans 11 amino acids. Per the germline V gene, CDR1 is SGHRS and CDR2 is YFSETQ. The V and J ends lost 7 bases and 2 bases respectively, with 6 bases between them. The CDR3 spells CASGYQETQYF. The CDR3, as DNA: TGCGCCAGCGGCTATCAAGAGACCCAGTACTTC. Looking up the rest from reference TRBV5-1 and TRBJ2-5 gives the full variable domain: KAGVTQTPRYLIKTRGQQVTLSCSPISGHRSVSWYQQTPGQGLQFLFEYFSETQRNKGNFPGRFSGRQFSNSRSEMNVSTLELGDSALYLCASGYQETQYFGPGTRLLVL.

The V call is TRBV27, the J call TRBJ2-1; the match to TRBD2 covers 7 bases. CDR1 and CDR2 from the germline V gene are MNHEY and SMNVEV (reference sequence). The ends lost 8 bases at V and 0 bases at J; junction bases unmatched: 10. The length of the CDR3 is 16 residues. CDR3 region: CASAWEGHVSYNEQFF. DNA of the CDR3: TGTGCCAGCGCCTGGGAGGGCCATGTCTCCTACAATGAGCAGTTCTTC.

The CDR3 sequence: CASSLWGGGNLNTIYF. The DNA of the CDR3 is TGTGCCAGCAGCTTATGGGGTGGGGGCAACCTGAACACCATATATTTT. The genes are TRBV13 and TRBJ1-3; a possible D gene is TRBD1 (6 bases). Germline V gene sequence: CDR1 PRHDT, CDR2 FYEKMQ (reference sequence). The V gene lost 2 bases and the J gene lost 7 bases, with 18 bases spanning the gap. This CDR3 spans 16 amino acids. The complete variable domain, with remaining parts taken from reference TRBV13 and TRBJ1-3, reads AAGVIQSPRHLIKEKRETATLKCYPIPRHDTVYWYQQGPGQDPQFLISFYEKMQSDKGSIPDRFSAQQFSDYHSELNMSSLELGDSALYFCASSLWGGGNLNTIYFGEGSWLTVV.

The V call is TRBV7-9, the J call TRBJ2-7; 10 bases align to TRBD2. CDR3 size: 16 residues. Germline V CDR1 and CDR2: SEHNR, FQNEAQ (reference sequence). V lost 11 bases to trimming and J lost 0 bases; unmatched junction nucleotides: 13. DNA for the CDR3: TGTGCCCCTGGGTGTGAGCGGGAGGGCCCCTCCTACGAGCAGTACTTC. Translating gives CAPGCEREGPSYEQYF.

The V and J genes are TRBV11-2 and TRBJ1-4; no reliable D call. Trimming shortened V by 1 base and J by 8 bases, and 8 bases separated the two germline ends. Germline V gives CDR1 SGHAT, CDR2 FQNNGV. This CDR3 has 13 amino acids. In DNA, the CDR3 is TGTGCCAGCAGCTTAGGGCTAACGGAAAAACTGTTTTTT. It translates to CASSLGLTEKLFF.

The CDR3 spells CASSALTSGGRYYEQYF. CDR3 bases: TGTGCCAGCAGCGCTTTAACTAGCGGGGGGCGCTACTACGAGCAGTACTTC. The rearrangement links TRBV5-4 to TRBJ2-7, with 12 positions matching TRBD2. The length of the CDR3 is 17 residues. Germline CDR1 and CDR2: SGHNT and YYREEE (reference sequence). V lost 4 bases, J lost 3 bases, and 11 bases stayed unmatched.

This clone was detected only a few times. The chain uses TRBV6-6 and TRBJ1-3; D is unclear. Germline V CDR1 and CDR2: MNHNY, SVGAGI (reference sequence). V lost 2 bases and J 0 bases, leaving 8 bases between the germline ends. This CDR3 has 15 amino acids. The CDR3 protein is CASSYVTGSGNTIYF. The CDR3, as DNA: TGTGCCAGCAGTTACGTGACGGGCTCTGGAAACACCATATATTTT.

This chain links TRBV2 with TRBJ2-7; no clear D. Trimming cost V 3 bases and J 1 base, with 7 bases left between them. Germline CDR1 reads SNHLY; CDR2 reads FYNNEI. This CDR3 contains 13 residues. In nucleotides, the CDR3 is TGTGCCAGCAGTGATAACAATTCCTACGAGCAGTACTTC. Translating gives CASSDNNSYEQYF.

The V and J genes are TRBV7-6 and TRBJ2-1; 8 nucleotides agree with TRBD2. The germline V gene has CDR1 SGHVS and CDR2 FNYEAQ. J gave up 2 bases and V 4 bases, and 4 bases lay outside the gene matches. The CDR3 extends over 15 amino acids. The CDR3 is CASSSPGLAYNEQFF. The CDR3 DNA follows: TGTGCCAGCAGCTCCCCGGGACTAGCCTACAATGAGCAGTTCTTC.

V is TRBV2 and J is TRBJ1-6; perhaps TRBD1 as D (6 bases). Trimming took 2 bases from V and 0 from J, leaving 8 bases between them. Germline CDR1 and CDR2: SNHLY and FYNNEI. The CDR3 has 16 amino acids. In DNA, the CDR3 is TGTGCCAGCAGTGAAACAGGGAGCTCCTATAATTCACCCCTCCACTTT. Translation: CASSETGSSYNSPLHF.

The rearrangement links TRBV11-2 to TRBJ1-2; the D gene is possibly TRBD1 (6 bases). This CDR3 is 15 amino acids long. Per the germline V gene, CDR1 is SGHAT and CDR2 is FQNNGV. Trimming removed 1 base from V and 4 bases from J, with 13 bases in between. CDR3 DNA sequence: TGTGCCAGCAGCTTAGGGGCGACAGGCCCCTATGGCTACACCTTC. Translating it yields CASSLGATGPYGYTF.

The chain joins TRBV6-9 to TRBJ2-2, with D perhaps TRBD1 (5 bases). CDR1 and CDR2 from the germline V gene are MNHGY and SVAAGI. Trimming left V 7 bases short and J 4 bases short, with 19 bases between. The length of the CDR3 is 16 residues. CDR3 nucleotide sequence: TGTGCCAGCATCTCCGATGCGCTTAGGGGCACCGGGGAGCTGTTTTTT. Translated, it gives CASISDALRGTGELFF.

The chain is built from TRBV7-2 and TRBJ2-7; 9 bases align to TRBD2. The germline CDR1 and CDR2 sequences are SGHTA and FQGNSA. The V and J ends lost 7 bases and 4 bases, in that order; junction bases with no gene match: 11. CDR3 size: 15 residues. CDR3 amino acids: CASIPLSGRTYEQYF. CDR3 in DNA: TGTGCCAGCATCCCACTTAGCGGGAGAACTTACGAGCAGTACTTC.

The DNA for the CDR3 is TGTGCCAGCAGCCCCCACTATGGTGGGCGGACCACAGATACGCAGTATTTT. The encoded protein is CASSPHYGGRTTDTQYF. This chain joins TRBV7-4 and TRBJ2-3; D gene uncertain. CDR1 and CDR2 (germline): SGHVT, SQSDAQ. This CDR3 comprises 17 residues. The V and J ends lost 5 bases and 2 bases respectively, with 20 bases between them. The complete variable domain, with remaining parts taken from reference TRBV7-4 and TRBJ2-3, reads GAGVSQSPRYKVAKRGRDVALRCDSISGHVTLYWYRQTLGQGSEVLTYSQSDAQRDKSGRPSGRFSAERPERSVSTLKIQRTEQGDSAVYLCASSPHYGGRTTDTQYFGPGTRLTVL.

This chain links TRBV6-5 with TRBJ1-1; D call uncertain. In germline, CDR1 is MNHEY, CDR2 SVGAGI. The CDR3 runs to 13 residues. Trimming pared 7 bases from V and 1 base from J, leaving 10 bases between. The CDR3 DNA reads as TGTGCCAGCACCCTTATGGGGAACACTGAAGCTTTCTTT. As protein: CASTLMGNTEAFF.

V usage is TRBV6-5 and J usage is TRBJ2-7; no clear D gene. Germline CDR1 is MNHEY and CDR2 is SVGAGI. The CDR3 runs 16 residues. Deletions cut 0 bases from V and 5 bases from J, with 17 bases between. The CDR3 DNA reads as TGTGCCAGCAGTTACTCGAACGACTTCCGAGAGGACGAGCAGTACTTC. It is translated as CASSYSNDFREDEQYF.

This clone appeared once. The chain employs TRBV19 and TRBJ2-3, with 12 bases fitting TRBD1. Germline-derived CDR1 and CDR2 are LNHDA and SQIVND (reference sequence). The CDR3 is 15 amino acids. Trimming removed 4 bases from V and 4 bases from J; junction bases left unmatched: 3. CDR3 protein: CASSTGQGASDTQYF. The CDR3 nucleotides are TGTGCCAGTAGTACGGGACAGGGGGCCTCAGATACGCAGTATTTT.

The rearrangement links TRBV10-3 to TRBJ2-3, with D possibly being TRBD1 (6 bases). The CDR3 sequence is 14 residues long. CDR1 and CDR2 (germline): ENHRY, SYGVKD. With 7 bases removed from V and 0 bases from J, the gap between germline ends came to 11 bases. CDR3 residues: CAITWGLSTDTQYF. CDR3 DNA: TGTGCCATCACGTGGGGGCTCAGCACAGATACGCAGTATTTT.

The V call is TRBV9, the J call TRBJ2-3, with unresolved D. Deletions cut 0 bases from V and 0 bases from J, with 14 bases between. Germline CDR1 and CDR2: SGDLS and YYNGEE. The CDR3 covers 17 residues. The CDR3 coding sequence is TGTGCCAGCAGCGTAGAGAAGGAAGCCATTAGCACAGATACGCAGTATTTT. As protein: CASSVEKEAISTDTQYF. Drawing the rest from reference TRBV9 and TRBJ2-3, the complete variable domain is DSGVTQTPKHLITATGQRVTLRCSPRSGDLSVYWYQQSLDQGLQFLIQYYNGEERAKGNILERFSAQQFPDLHSELNLSSLELGDSALYFCASSVEKEAISTDTQYFGPGTRLTVL.

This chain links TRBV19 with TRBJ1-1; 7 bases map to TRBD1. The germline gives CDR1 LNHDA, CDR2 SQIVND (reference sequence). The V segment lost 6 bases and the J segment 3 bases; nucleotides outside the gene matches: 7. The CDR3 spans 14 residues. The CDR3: CASRLDRDDTEAFF. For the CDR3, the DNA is TGTGCCAGTAGATTAGACAGGGATGACACTGAAGCTTTCTTT.